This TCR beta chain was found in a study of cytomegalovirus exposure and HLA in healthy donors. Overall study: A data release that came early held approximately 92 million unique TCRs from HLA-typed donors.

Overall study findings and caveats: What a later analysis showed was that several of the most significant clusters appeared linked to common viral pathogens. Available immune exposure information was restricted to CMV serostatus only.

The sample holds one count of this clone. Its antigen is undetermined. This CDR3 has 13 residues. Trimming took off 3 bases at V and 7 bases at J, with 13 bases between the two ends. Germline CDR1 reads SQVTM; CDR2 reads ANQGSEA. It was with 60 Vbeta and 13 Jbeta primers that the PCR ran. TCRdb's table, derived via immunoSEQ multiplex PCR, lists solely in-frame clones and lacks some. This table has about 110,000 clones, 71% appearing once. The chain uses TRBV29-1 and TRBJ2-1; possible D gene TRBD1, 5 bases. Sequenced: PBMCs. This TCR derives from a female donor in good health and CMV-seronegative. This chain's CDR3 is CSVDLQGENEQFF. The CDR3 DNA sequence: TGCAGCGTTGATTTGCAGGGCGAAAATGAGCAGTTCTTC.